This record concerns one T cell receptor beta chain sequence. From germline, CDR1 is MNHEY and CDR2 SVGAGI. V lost 4 bases and J lost 9; bases outside the gene matches: 11. The CDR3 sequence is 15 residues long. This entry is derived from a study of technical replicates of blood from a handful of donors. Data came from immunoSEQ multiplex PCR; TCRdb stores just in-frame clones and leaves some out. The repertoire holds tens of thousands of clones, around nine tenths seen once, with about 5.1% in the top ten. The chain combines TRBV6-5 with TRBJ2-7, with 11 bases lining up with TRBD2. Material for sequencing was PBMCs. The TCR comes from a human donor in good health. Some clones in this sample may be carry-over from other donors' samples. The CDR3 region has the DNA TGTGCCAGCAGTTCCGCTACTAGCGGGGGTACGTGGCAGTACTTC. It is translated as CASSSATSGGTWQYF.